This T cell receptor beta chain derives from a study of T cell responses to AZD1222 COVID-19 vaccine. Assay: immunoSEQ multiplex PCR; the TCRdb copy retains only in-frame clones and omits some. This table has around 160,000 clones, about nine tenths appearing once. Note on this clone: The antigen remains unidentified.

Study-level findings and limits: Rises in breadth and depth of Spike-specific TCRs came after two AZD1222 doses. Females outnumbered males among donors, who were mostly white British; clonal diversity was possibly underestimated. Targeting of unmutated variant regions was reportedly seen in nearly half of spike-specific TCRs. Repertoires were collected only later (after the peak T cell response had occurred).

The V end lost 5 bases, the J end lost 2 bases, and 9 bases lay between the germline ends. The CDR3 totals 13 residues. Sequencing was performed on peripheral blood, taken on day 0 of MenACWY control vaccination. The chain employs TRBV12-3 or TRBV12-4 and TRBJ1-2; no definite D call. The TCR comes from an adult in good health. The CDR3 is CASSQILNYGYTF. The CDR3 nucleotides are TGTGCCAGCAGTCAAATATTAAACTATGGCTACACCTTC.